The subject of this entry is one T cell receptor (beta chain). Profiled with immunoSEQ multiplex PCR; TCRdb holds only in-frame clones, not every one. In the table there are tens of thousands of clones, 80% to 85% of which are singletons. This record belongs to a study of blood T cell repertoires in COVID-19. Overall study: Specimens from acute and convalescent COVID-19 originated in the United States, Italy and Spain. PBMCs, B-cell-depleted T cells, or T cells were the source of the cDNA or gDNA that made up the material.

The sequenced sample consisted of peripheral blood. The receptor was isolated from a human donor in a cohort sampled during active COVID-19.

CDR3 DNA sequence: TGTGCCAGCAGCCCAACCCAGAACTATGGCTACACCTTC. The encoded protein is CASSPTQNYGYTF. This chain joins TRBV12-3 or TRBV12-4 and TRBJ1-2; the D is unclear. V shed 6 bases and J shed 2 bases, with 10 bases lying between them. The CDR3 consists of 13 residues.